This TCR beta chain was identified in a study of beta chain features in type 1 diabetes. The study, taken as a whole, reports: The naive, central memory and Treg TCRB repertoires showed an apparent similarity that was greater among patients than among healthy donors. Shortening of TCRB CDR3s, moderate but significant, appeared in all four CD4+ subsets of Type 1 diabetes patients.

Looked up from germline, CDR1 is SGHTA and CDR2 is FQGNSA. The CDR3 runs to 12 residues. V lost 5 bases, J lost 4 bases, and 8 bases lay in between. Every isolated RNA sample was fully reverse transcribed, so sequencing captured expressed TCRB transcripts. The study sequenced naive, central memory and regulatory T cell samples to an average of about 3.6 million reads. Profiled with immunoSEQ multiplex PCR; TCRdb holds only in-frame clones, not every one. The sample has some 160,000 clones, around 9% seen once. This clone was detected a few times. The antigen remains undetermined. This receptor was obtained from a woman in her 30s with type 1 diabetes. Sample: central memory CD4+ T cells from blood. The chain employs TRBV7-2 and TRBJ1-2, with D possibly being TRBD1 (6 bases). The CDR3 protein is CASSMTGYGYTF. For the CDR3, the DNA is TGTGCCAGCAGCATGACAGGCTATGGCTACACCTTC. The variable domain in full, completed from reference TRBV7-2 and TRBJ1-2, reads GAGVSQSPSNKVTEKGKDVELRCDPISGHTALYWYRQSLGQGLEFLIYFQGNSAPDKSGLPSDRFSAERTGGSVSTLTIQRTQQEDSAVYLCASSMTGYGYTFGSGTRLTVV.